This T cell receptor (beta chain) was sequenced in a study of blood T cell repertoires in COVID-19. Turning to the study itself: COVID-19 samples collected from the United States, Italy and Spain covered acute and convalescent phases. The analysed material was cDNA or gDNA that came from T cells, B-cell-depleted T cells, or PBMCs.

J was trimmed by 5 bases and V by 0 bases; bases with no gene match: 5. The CDR3 sequence is 15 residues long. The germline gives CDR1 MNHNS, CDR2 SASEGT. In the study's own analysis: Amplified reference gene primers provided the basis for estimating nucleated cell counts. The data were produced by immunoSEQ multiplex PCR, yet TCRdb's version contains in-frame clones alone and is incomplete. V and J calls and clone size are copied from that table; D and trimming were computed from the DNA. The sample lists 270,000 or so clones, 83% occurring once. The rearrangement links TRBV6-1 to TRBJ1-2, with 8 bases identical to TRBD1. The sample taken for sequencing was peripheral blood. The sequence was collected from a woman aged 45-65 years who had recovered from COVID-19. The CDR3 loop is CASSEAQGAGYGYTF. Here the CDR3 DNA reads TGTGCCAGCAGTGAAGCCCAGGGGGCTGGGTATGGCTACACCTTC.